The 7 T cell receptor beta chains below all came from one sample that was sequenced in a study of shared T cell receptors in the human thymus. Sequenced by immunoSEQ multiplex PCR; TCRdb stores in-frame clones only, minus some. This table has hundreds of thousands of clones, roughly 90% appearing once. This same sample was also part of a study on human thymus T cells.

Sequencing was done on a sample of thymocytes. These receptors came from a boy in the first two years of life with a congenital heart defect.

The V gene is TRBV11-2, the J gene TRBJ2-5; 7 bases match TRBD2. From germline, CDR1 is SGHAT and CDR2 FQNNGV. The CDR3 has 16 residues. With 0 bases clipped from V and 5 bases from J, the junction kept 9 bases outside the gene matches. The CDR3 is CASSLDDSGEGETQYF. The CDR3, as DNA: TGTGCCAGCAGCTTAGATGATTCGGGGGAGGGCGAGACCCAGTACTTC.

The gene calls are TRBV7-4 and TRBJ1-2, with TRBD1 matching 7 bases. CDR1 SGHVT and CDR2 SQSDAQ come from the germline V gene. The CDR3 spans 16 residues. The V and J ends lost 1 base and 8 bases, in that order; junction bases with no gene match: 13. The CDR3 nucleotides read TGTGCCAGCAGCTTAGATAAAGACAGGGTAGTTGGCGGCTACACCTTC. It yields the protein CASSLDKDRVVGGYTF.

The rearrangement links TRBV19 to TRBJ1-2; TRBD1 matches 9 bases. This CDR3 has 16 amino acids. Germline V lookup: CDR1 LNHDA, CDR2 SQIVND (reference sequence). Germline trimming cut 0 bases from V and 6 bases from J; bases unmatched to any gene: 8. The CDR3 here is CASSIDLSTGGHGYTF. CDR3 bases: TGTGCCAGTAGTATAGATCTCTCTACAGGGGGCCATGGCTACACCTTC.

This sequence joins TRBV11-3 and TRBJ2-5; tentatively, D is TRBD1 (6 bases). The CDR3 spans 13 residues. The V gene lost 5 bases and the J gene lost 11 bases, with 18 bases spanning the gap. CDR1 is SGHNT and CDR2 is YENEEA in the germline V gene. The CDR3 reads CASSPIQGLGQYF. CDR3 coding DNA: TGTGCCAGCAGCCCGATACAGGGTTTGGGGCAGTACTTC.

This chain joins TRBV11-2 and TRBJ2-7, with 7 bases fitting TRBD2. The trim removed 5 bases at V and 2 bases at J, leaving 12 bases unmatched. The length of the CDR3 is 16 residues. Germline V lookup: CDR1 SGHAT, CDR2 FQNNGV. The CDR3 coding sequence is TGTGCCAGCAGCCCCCTGTCGCTAGCGGTCACCTACGAGCAGTACTTC. Protein: CASSPLSLAVTYEQYF.

This rearrangement joins TRBV27 to TRBJ2-1; D is possibly TRBD2 (6 bases). The ends were cut back, 3 bases at V and 9 bases at J, with 21 bases in the middle. Germline values: CDR1 MNHEY, CDR2 SMNVEV (reference sequence). This CDR3 contains 16 residues. CDR3 sequence: CASSFNPVADPCEQFF. For the CDR3, the DNA is TGTGCCAGCAGTTTTAACCCTGTAGCGGATCCGTGTGAGCAGTTCTTC.

The rearrangement joins TRBV7-2 to TRBJ2-7; D not certain. Germline CDR1 SGHTA, CDR2 FQGNSA. Trimming left V 5 bases short and J 2 bases short, with 10 bases between. The CDR3 runs to 13 residues. CDR3 amino acids: CASSTYLTYEQYF. The CDR3 DNA is TGTGCCAGCAGCACCTACCTTACCTACGAGCAGTACTTC.